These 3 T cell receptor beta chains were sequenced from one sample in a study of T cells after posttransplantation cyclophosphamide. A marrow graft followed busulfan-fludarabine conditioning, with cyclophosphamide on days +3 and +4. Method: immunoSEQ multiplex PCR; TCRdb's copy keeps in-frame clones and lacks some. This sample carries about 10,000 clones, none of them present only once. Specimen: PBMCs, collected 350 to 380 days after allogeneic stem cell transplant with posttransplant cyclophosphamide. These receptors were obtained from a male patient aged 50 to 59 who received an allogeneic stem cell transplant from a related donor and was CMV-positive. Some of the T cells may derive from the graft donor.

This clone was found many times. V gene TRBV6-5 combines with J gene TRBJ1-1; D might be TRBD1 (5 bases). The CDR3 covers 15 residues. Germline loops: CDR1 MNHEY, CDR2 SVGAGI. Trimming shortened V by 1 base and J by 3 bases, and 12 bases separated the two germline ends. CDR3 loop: CASSYWAGRDTEAFF. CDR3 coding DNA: TGTGCCAGCAGTTACTGGGCAGGGAGGGACACTGAAGCTTTCTTT.

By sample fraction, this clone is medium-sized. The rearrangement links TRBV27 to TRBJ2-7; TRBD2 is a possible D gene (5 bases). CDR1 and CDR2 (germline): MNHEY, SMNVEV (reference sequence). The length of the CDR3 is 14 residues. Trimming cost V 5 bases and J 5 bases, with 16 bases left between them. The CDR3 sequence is CASSRLGGRNEQYF. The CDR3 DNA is TGTGCCAGCAGTCGTCTGGGTGGGAGAAACGAGCAGTACTTC.

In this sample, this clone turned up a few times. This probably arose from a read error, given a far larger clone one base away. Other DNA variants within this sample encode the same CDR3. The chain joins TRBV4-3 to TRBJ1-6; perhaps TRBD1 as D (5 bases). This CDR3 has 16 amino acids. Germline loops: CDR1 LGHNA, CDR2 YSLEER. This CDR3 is CASSPDARGSNSPLHF. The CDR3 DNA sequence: TGCGCCAGCAGCCCCGACGCAAGGGGTTCTAATTCCCCCCTCCACTTT.